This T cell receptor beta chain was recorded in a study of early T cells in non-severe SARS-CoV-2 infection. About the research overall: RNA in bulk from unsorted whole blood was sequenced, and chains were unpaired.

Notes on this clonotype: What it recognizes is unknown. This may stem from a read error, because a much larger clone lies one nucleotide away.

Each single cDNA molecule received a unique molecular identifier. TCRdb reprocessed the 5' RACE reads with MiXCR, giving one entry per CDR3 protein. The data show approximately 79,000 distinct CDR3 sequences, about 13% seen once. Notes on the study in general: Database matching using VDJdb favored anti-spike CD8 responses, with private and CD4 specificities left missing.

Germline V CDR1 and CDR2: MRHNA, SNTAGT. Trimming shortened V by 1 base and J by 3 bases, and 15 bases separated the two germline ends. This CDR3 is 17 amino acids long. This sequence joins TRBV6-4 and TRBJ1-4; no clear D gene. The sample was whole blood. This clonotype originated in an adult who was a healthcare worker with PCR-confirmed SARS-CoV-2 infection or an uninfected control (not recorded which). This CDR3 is CASSDFIDEESNEKLFF. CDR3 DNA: TGTGCCAGCAGTGACTTCATTGACGAGGAATCTAATGAAAAACTGTTTTTT.